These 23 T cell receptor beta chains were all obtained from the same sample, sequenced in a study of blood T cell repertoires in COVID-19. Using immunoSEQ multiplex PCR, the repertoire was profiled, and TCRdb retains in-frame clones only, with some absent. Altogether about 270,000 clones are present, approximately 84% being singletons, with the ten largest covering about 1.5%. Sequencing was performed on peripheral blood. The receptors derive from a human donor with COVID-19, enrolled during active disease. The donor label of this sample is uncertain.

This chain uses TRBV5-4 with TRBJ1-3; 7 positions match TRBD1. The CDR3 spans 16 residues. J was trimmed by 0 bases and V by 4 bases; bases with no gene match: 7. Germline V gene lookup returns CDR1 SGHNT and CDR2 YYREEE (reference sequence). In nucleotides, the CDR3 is TGTGCCAGCAGCCCCGGGACAGTCTACTCTGGAAACACCATATATTTT. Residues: CASSPGTVYSGNTIYF.

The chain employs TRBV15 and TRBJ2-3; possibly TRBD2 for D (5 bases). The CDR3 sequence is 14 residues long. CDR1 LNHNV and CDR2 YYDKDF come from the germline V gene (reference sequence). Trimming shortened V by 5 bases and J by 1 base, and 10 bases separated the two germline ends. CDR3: CATSSPGGTDTQYF. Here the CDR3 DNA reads TGTGCCACCAGCTCCCCCGGGGGCACAGATACGCAGTATTTT. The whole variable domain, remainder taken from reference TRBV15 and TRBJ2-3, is DAMVIQNPRYQVTQFGKPVTLSCSQTLNHNVMYWYQQKSSQAPKLLFHYYDKDFNNEADTPDNFQSRRPNTSFCFLDIRSPGLGDTAMYLCATSSPGGTDTQYFGPGTRLTVL.

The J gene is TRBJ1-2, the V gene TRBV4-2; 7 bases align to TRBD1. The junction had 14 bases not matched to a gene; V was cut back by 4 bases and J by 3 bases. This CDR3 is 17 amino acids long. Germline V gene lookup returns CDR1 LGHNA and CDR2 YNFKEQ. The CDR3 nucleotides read TGTGCCAGCAGCCCTAAGAACGACAGGGACAGCGACTATGGCTACACCTTC. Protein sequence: CASSPKNDRDSDYGYTF.

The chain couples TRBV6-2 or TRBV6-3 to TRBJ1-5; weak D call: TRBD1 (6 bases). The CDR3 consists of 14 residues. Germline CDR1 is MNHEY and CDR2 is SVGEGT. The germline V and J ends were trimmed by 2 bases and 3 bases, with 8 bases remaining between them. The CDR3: CASSYGQFNQPQHF. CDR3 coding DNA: TGTGCCAGCAGTTACGGACAGTTCAATCAGCCCCAGCATTTT.

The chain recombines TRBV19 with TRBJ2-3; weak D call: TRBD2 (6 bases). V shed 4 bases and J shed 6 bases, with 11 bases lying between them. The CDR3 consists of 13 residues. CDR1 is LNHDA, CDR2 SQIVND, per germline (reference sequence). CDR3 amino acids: CASSTLARDTQYF. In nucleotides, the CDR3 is TGTGCCAGTAGTACACTAGCTCGGGATACGCAGTATTTT.

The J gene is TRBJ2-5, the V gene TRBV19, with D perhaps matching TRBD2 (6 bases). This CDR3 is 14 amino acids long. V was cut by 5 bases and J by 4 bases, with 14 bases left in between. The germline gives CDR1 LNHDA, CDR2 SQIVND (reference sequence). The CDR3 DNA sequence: TGTGCCAGTAGTCCGTCTCAGGGAGGAGAGACCCAGTACTTC. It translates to CASSPSQGGETQYF.

CDR3 DNA sequence: TGTGCCAGCAGTTCCCACCCCCCTGACGGGTACGGAGGCTACACCTTC. This codes for CASSSHPPDGYGGYTF. The chain joins TRBV27 to TRBJ1-2; D not resolved. There are 16 residues in the CDR3. Germline CDR1 and CDR2: MNHEY and SMNVEV (reference sequence). V was pared by 4 bases and J by 8 bases, with 23 bases between.

CDR3 sequence: CASSRAGGPHEQYF. CDR3 DNA sequence: TGTGCCAGCAGCCGAGCGGGAGGGCCCCACGAGCAGTACTTC. V is TRBV3-1 (or the pseudogene TRBV3-2) and J is TRBJ2-7; 10 positions match TRBD2. Trimming cost V 4 bases and J 5 bases; bases outside gene matches: 5. The CDR3 spans 14 residues. Germline V CDR1 and CDR2: LGHDT, YNNKEL (reference sequence).

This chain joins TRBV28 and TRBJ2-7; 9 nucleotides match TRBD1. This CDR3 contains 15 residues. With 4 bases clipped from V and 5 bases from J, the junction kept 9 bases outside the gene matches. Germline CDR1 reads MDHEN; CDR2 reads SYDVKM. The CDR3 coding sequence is TGTGCCAGCAGTTCCCGGGACAGGGTGATTCACGAGCAGTACTTC. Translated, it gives CASSSRDRVIHEQYF.

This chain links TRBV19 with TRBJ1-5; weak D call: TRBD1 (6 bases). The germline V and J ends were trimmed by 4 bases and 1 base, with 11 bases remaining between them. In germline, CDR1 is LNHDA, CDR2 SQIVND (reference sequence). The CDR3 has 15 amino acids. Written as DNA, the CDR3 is TGTGCCAGTAGTACTACGGACAGAAGCAATCAGCCCCAGCATTTT. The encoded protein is CASSTTDRSNQPQHF.

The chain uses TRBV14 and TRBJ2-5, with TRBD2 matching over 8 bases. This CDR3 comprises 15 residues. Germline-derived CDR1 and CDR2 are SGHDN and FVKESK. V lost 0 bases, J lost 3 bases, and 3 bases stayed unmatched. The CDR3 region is CASSQDSGGEETQYF. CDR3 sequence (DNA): TGTGCCAGCAGCCAAGATTCGGGAGGGGAAGAGACCCAGTACTTC.

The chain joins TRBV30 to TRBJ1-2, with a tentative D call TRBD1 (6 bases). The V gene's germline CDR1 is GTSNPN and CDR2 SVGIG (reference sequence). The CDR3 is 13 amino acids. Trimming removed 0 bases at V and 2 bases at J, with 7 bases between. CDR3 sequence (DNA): TGTGCCTGGAGTGTAACAGGGAACTATGGCTACACCTTC. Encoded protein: CAWSVTGNYGYTF.

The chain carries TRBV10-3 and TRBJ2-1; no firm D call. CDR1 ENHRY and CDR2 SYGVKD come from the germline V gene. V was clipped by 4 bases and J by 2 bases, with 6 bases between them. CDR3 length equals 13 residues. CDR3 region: CAISGQAYNEQFF. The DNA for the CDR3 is TGTGCCATCAGTGGGCAGGCCTACAATGAGCAGTTCTTC.

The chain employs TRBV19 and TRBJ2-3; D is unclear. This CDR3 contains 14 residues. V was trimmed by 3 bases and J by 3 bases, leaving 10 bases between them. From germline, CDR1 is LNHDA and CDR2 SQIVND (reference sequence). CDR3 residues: CASSIKERTDTQYF. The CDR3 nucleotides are TGTGCCAGTAGTATCAAGGAGAGAACAGATACGCAGTATTTT.

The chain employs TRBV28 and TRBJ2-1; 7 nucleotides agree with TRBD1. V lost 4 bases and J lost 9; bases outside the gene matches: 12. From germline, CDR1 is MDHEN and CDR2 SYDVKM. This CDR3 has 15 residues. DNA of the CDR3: TGTGCCAGCAGTTCCCCGGGACAGCCGACATCTGAGCAGTTCTTC. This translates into CASSSPGQPTSEQFF.

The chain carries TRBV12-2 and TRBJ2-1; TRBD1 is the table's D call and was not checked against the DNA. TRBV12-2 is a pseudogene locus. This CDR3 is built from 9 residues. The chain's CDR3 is CASLTQQFF. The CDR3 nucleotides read TGTGCAAGTTTGACACAGCAGTTCTTC.

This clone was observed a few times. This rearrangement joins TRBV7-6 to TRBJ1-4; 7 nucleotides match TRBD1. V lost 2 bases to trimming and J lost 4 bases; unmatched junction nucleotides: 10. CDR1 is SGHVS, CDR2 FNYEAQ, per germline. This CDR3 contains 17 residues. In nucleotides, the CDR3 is TGTGCCAGCAGCTTAACGGGAGGGGGCGTCGGTAATGAAAAACTGTTTTTT. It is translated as CASSLTGGGVGNEKLFF.

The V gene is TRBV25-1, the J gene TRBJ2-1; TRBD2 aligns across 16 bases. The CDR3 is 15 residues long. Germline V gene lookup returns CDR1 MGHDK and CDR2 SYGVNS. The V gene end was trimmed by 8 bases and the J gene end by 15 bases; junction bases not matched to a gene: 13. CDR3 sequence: CASARGLAGGPGRFF. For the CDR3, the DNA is TGTGCCAGCGCCCGGGGACTAGCGGGAGGGCCTGGGCGGTTCTTC.

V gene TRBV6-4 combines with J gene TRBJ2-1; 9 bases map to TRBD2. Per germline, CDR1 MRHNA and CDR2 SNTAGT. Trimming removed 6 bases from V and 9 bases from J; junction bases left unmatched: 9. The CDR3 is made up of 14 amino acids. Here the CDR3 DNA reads TGTGCCAGCAGAATAGCGGGAGAGTTTAGTGAGCAGTTCTTC. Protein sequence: CASRIAGEFSEQFF.

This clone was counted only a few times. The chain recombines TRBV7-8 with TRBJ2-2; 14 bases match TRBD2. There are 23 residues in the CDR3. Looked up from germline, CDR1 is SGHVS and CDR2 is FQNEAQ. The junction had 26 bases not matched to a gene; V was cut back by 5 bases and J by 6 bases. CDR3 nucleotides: TGTGCCAGCAGCCCTGAGGTGGGGGGCGTCTTTGTGACTAGCGGGAGGGGCGCCGGGGAGCTGTTTTTT. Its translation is CASSPEVGGVFVTSGRGAGELFF.

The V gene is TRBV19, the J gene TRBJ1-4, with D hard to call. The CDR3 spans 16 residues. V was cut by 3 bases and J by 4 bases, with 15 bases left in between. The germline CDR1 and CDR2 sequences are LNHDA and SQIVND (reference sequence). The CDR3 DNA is TGTGCCAGTAGTATCCGGATCAGCGGCGGTAATGAAAAACTGTTTTTT. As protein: CASSIRISGGNEKLFF.

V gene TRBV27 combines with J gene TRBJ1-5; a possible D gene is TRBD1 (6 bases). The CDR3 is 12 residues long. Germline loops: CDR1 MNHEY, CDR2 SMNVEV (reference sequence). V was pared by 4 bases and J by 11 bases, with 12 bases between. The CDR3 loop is CASSSLAGAQHF. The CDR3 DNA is TGTGCCAGCAGTTCCCTCGCAGGGGCCCAGCATTTT.

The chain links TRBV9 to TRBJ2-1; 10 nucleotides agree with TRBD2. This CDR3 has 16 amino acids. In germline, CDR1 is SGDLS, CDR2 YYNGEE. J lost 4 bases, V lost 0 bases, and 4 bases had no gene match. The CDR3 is CASSVGSSGSYNEQFF. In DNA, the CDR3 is TGTGCCAGCAGCGTAGGATCTAGCGGGAGTTACAATGAGCAGTTCTTC. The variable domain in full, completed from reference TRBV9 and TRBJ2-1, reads DSGVTQTPKHLITATGQRVTLRCSPRSGDLSVYWYQQSLDQGLQFLIQYYNGEERAKGNILERFSAQQFPDLHSELNLSSLELGDSALYFCASSVGSSGSYNEQFFGPGTRLTVL.